The clone carrying this T cell receptor (beta chain) came up many times. Library preparation (for TCRbeta) was performed with unique molecular identifiers. TCRdb re-called the PCR reads with MiXCR, one entry per CDR3 protein. The sample holds about 540,000 distinct CDR3 sequences, approximately 16% seen once. These data are taken from a study of T-cell reconstitution after alpha-beta-depleted transplantation in children. The V segment lost 4 bases and the J segment 4 bases; nucleotides outside the gene matches: 3. CDR1 and CDR2 from the germline V gene are SNHLY and FYNNEI. The CDR3 covers 14 residues.

This TCR was recovered from a human donor who donated a stem cell graft to a child with acute lymphoblastic leukemia. The chain links TRBV2 to TRBJ2-3; 9 bases match TRBD2. The starting material was PBMCs from the stem cell graft donor, obtained from the stem cell graft. The CDR3 nucleotides are TGTGCCAGCAGTGGGGGGACTAGCCCAGATACGCAGTATTTT. This encodes CASSGGTSPDTQYF.